This TCR beta chain was captured in a study of T cells in Graves' hyperthyroidism and ophthalmopathy. Germline values: CDR1 SGHDT, CDR2 YYEEEE. The CDR3 consists of 15 residues. Between the trimmed V and J ends, which lost 4 bases and 0 bases, there was a span of 10 bases. The investigators amplified TCR beta CDR3 regions from RNA transcripts. HTBI primers were used for first-round RT-PCR of the TCR CDR3. TCRdb re-called the multiplex PCR reads with MiXCR, one entry per CDR3 protein. The data contain about 460,000 distinct CDR3 sequences, 20% to 25% of them singletons. Inclusion characteristics of ophthalmopathy patients comprised a Clinical Activity Score of at least 3, a NOSPECS grade of at least 4, and duration under 3 months.

The sample was blood. The chain combines TRBV5-6 with TRBJ2-2; D uncertain. The TCR was taken from a woman aged 65 to 85 with Graves' ophthalmopathy. Here the CDR3 DNA reads TGTGCCAGCAGCACCCTACAGACGAACACCGGGGAGCTGTTTTTT. It encodes CASSTLQTNTGELFF.